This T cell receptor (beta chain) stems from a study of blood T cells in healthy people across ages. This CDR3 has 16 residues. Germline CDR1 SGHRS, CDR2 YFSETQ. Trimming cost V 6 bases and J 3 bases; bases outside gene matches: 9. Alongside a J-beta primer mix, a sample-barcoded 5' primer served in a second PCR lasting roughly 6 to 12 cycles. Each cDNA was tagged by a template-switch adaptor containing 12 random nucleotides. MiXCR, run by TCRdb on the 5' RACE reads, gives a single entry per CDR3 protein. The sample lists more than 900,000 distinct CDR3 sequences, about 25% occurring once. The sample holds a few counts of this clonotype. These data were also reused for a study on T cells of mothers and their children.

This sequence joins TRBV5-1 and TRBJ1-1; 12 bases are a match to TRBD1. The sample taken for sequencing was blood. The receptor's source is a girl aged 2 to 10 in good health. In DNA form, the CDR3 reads TGCGCCAGCACAGGGACAGGGGGCCCGGGGGACACTGAAGCTTTCTTT. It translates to CASTGTGGPGDTEAFF.